The 32 T cell receptor beta chains presented below share a single source sample, sequenced in a study of cytomegalovirus exposure and HLA in healthy donors. The PCR ran on 60 Vbeta and 13 Jbeta primers. Profiled with immunoSEQ multiplex PCR; TCRdb holds only in-frame clones, not every one. The repertoire includes fewer than 200,000 clones, 80% of them detected once, and around a tenth sits in the top ten. Sequenced material: PBMCs. The receptors were gathered from a man aged 18 to 30 in good health and CMV-seropositive.

The V gene is TRBV11-2, the J gene TRBJ2-7, with TRBD2 matching 7 bases. V trimming: 6 bases; J trimming: 4 bases; junction bases outside the gene matches: 12. Per the germline V gene, CDR1 is SGHAT and CDR2 is FQNNGV. This CDR3 comprises 15 residues. CDR3 loop: CASSAFGGIVYEQYF. The CDR3 nucleotides read TGTGCCAGCAGTGCATTCGGGGGGATCGTTTACGAGCAGTACTTC.

The chain links TRBV18 to TRBJ1-3, with 7 bases aligning to TRBD1. The CDR3 extends over 17 amino acids. Germline lookup yields CDR1 KGHSH and CDR2 LQKENI. V was clipped by 0 bases and J by 0 bases; unmatched bases: 5. The CDR3 DNA is TGTGCCAGCTCACCACCTGGGACAGTTATCTCTGGAAACACCATATATTTT. It is translated as CASSPPGTVISGNTIYF.

The sample holds one count of this clone. This chain uses TRBV11-2 with TRBJ1-2; 8 nucleotides agree with TRBD1. CDR1 is SGHAT and CDR2 is FQNNGV in the germline V gene. The CDR3 loop spans 14 amino acids. J gave up 3 bases and V 5 bases, and 5 bases lay outside the gene matches. The CDR3, as DNA: TGTGCCAGCAGCCTAAAGACAGGGGACTATGGCTACACCTTC. It codes for CASSLKTGDYGYTF. The complete variable domain, with remaining parts taken from reference TRBV11-2 and TRBJ1-2, reads EAGVAQSPRYKIIEKRQSVAFWCNPISGHATLYWYQQILGQGPKLLIQFQNNGVVDDSQLPKDRFSAERLKGVDSTLKIQPAKLEDSAVYLCASSLKTGDYGYTFGSGTRLTVV.

The rearrangement links TRBV5-1 to TRBJ1-2; 9 bases are shared with TRBD1. J lost 0 bases, V lost 4 bases, and 4 bases had no gene match. The CDR3 totals 15 residues. CDR1 is SGHRS and CDR2 is YFSETQ in the germline V gene. The CDR3 here is CASSVGTGPNYGYTF. As DNA, the CDR3 is TGCGCCAGCAGCGTCGGGACAGGGCCTAACTATGGCTACACCTTC.

Written as DNA, the CDR3 is TGTGCCAGCCGGGAATTATTGGACACTGAAGCTTTCTTT. Translated, it gives CASRELLDTEAFF. The chain recombines TRBV18 with TRBJ1-1; D unclear. Trimming took 8 bases from V and 3 from J, leaving 13 bases between them. Germline loops: CDR1 KGHSH, CDR2 LQKENI. This CDR3 has 13 amino acids.

The DNA for the CDR3 is TGCAGCGTTTCAGGGATTAACGCAGATACGCAGTATTTT. Its protein product is CSVSGINADTQYF. V is TRBV29-1 and J is TRBJ2-3, with D maybe TRBD1 (5 bases). The germline gives CDR1 SQVTM, CDR2 ANQGSEA. CDR3 length: 13 residues. Deletions cut 5 bases from V and 4 bases from J, with 13 bases between.

This clone occurred once. The germline gene is not matched at one end of the junction; a read error may be the cause. The rearrangement links TRBV7-9 to TRBJ1-4; D might be TRBD1 (6 bases). The CDR3 spans 15 residues. Germline CDR1 SEHNR, CDR2 FQNEAQ (reference sequence). The CDR3 DNA is TGTTCCAGCAGCCAGGATTACAGGGCCGGGGAAAAACTGTTTTTT. It translates to CSSSQDYRAGEKLFF.

This clone was observed a handful of times. The chain has TRBV25-1 and TRBJ1-4; a possible D gene is TRBD1 (5 bases). The CDR3 has 16 residues. Germline lookup yields CDR1 MGHDK and CDR2 SYGVNS. V was clipped by 3 bases and J by 8 bases, with 19 bases between them. In nucleotides, the CDR3 is TGTGCCAGCAGTGACACCCGCGGGGGGTGGCGAGAAAAACTGTTTTTT. It translates to CASSDTRGGWREKLFF.

This rearrangement joins TRBV11-2 to TRBJ2-7; 11 nucleotides match TRBD1. The V gene's germline CDR1 is SGHAT and CDR2 FQNNGV. Germline trimming cut 1 base from V and 0 bases from J; bases unmatched to any gene: 5. The CDR3 runs to 17 residues. The DNA of the CDR3 is TGTGCCAGCAGCTTAGGAATAGGGACAGGGGGCTCCTACGAGCAGTACTTC. Protein sequence: CASSLGIGTGGSYEQYF.

The chain couples TRBV4-2 to TRBJ2-7, with D unclear. The germline V and J ends were trimmed by 0 bases and 6 bases, with 15 bases remaining between them. The CDR3 sequence is 15 residues long. Germline-derived CDR1 and CDR2 are LGHNA and YNFKEQ. CDR3 DNA sequence: TGTGCCAGCAGCCAAGATGTTGGTGCCCCGGGCGAGCAGTACTTC. This codes for CASSQDVGAPGEQYF.

The chain carries TRBV19 and TRBJ1-2; no definite D call. The germline V gene encodes CDR1 LNHDA and CDR2 SQIVND (reference sequence). V lost 5 bases to trimming and J lost 1 base, with 20 bases between them. The length of the CDR3 is 17 residues. CDR3 region: CASSSWSNTAGNYGYTF. The CDR3 nucleotides read TGTGCCAGTAGTTCCTGGTCGAACACAGCCGGTAACTATGGCTACACCTTC.

This clone was seen a single time. The chain combines TRBV4-3 with TRBJ1-2; D gene ambiguous. Trimming removed 0 bases at V and 1 base at J, with 12 bases between. Germline lookup yields CDR1 LGHNA and CDR2 YSLEER. The CDR3 loop spans 16 amino acids. The CDR3 here is CASSQESVQLNYGYTF. The CDR3 DNA is TGCGCCAGCAGCCAAGAAAGTGTACAGCTTAACTATGGCTACACCTTC.

The V and J genes are TRBV9 and TRBJ2-7, with TRBD2 identical over 10 bases. The CDR3 has 16 amino acids. Per the germline V gene, CDR1 is SGDLS and CDR2 is YYNGEE. J was trimmed by 3 bases and V by 3 bases; bases with no gene match: 9. The CDR3 DNA follows: TGTGCCAGCAGCGCCAGGAGCGGGGGGGCTTTCTACGAGCAGTACTTC. This translates into CASSARSGGAFYEQYF.

The CDR3 sequence: CATSRIDRGQETQYF. Written as DNA, the CDR3 is TGTGCCACCAGCAGAATTGACAGGGGCCAAGAGACCCAGTACTTC. V and J are TRBV15 and TRBJ2-5; 8 nucleotides match TRBD1. Germline loops: CDR1 LNHNV, CDR2 YYDKDF (reference sequence). The CDR3 runs to 15 residues. After removal of 2 bases from V and 1 base from J, the junction contained 3 bases not matched to a gene.

The chain combines TRBV15 with TRBJ1-5; D is perhaps TRBD1 (6 bases). V gave up 2 bases and J gave up 7 bases, with 12 bases separating them. This CDR3 has 14 amino acids. Looked up from germline, CDR1 is LNHNV and CDR2 is YYDKDF (reference sequence). CDR3 region: CATSRTQGDQPQHF. The DNA for the CDR3 is TGTGCCACCAGCAGAACACAGGGTGACCAGCCCCAGCATTTT. Complete variable domain (other parts from reference TRBV15 and TRBJ1-5): DAMVIQNPRYQVTQFGKPVTLSCSQTLNHNVMYWYQQKSSQAPKLLFHYYDKDFNNEADTPDNFQSRRPNTSFCFLDIRSPGLGDTAMYLCATSRTQGDQPQHFGDGTRLSIL.

This clone was observed a few times. This chain uses TRBV29-1 with TRBJ1-3; a possible D gene is TRBD1 (5 bases). This CDR3 is built from 13 residues. Germline V lookup: CDR1 SQVTM, CDR2 ANQGSEA. Trimming took off 7 bases at V and 1 base at J, with 11 bases between the two ends. The DNA for the CDR3 is TGCAGCGGCCGGCGGGGGTCTGGAAACACCATATATTTT. Its translation: CSGRRGSGNTIYF. The full variable domain, rest sourced from reference TRBV29-1 and TRBJ1-3, is SAVISQKPSRDICQRGTSLTIQCQVDSQVTMMFWYRQQPGQSLTLIATANQGSEATYESGFVIDKFPISRPNLTFSTLTVSNMSPEDSSIYLCSGRRGSGNTIYFGEGSWLTVV.

The CDR3 DNA follows: TGTGCCAGCAGCTCATCGGGACTAGCGGACAATGAGCAGTTCTTC. Translating it yields CASSSSGLADNEQFF. The V call is TRBV7-6, the J call TRBJ2-1, with 11 bases aligning to TRBD2. Germline V gene sequence: CDR1 SGHVS, CDR2 FNYEAQ. The CDR3 consists of 15 residues. V trimming: 4 bases; J trimming: 5 bases; junction bases outside the gene matches: 4.

The rearrangement links TRBV11-2 to TRBJ2-1; tentative D call: TRBD1 (6 bases). Trimming removed 0 bases from V and 6 bases from J, with 15 bases in between. This CDR3 comprises 16 residues. Germline V gene sequence: CDR1 SGHAT, CDR2 FQNNGV. The CDR3 bases are TGTGCCAGCAGCTTAGATCTAGGGGGAGCCGGCAATGAGCAGTTCTTC. Protein: CASSLDLGGAGNEQFF.

The chain is built from TRBV19 and TRBJ1-1; D is possibly TRBD1 (5 bases). V gave up 5 bases and J gave up 5 bases, with 18 bases separating them. Germline CDR1 and CDR2: LNHDA and SQIVND (reference sequence). The CDR3 runs 15 residues. CDR3: CASSPVGARGTEAFF. CDR3 DNA sequence: TGTGCCAGTAGTCCAGTCGGCGCAAGGGGAACTGAAGCTTTCTTT.

CDR3 in DNA: TGTGCCATCAGCTGGACAGGGGATGTTACTTTCTTT. Translation: CAISWTGDVTFF. This chain uses TRBV10-3 with TRBJ1-1, with TRBD1 matching over 9 bases. The germline gives CDR1 ENHRY, CDR2 SYGVKD. V lost 6 bases and J lost 12; bases outside the gene matches: 8. The CDR3 extends over 12 amino acids.

The chain links TRBV2 to TRBJ2-2; D ambiguous. Germline CDR1 reads SNHLY; CDR2 reads FYNNEI. V lost 0 bases and J 6 bases, leaving 11 bases between the germline ends. This CDR3 contains 15 residues. The CDR3: CASSEASPVPGELFF. In DNA form, the CDR3 reads TGTGCCAGCAGTGAAGCAAGCCCCGTCCCCGGGGAGCTGTTTTTT.

CDR3 nucleotides: TGTGCCAGCAGTGCCTACCCTCCCGGGGGCACTGAAGCTTTCTTT. It is translated as CASSAYPPGGTEAFF. The rearrangement uses TRBV6-1 and TRBJ1-1, with D tentatively TRBD1 (5 bases). This CDR3 contains 15 residues. The germline V gene encodes CDR1 MNHNS and CDR2 SASEGT. V was cut by 4 bases and J by 4 bases, with 16 bases left in between.

The rearrangement joins TRBV5-1 to TRBJ1-5; maybe TRBD1 (6 bases). Between the trimmed V and J ends, which lost 4 bases and 3 bases, there was a span of 11 bases. In germline, CDR1 is SGHRS, CDR2 YFSETQ. The CDR3 contains 14 residues. The CDR3 here is CASSPDSHNQPQHF. The CDR3 DNA is TGCGCCAGCAGCCCGGACAGCCACAATCAGCCCCAGCATTTT.

V is TRBV5-1 and J is TRBJ2-7, with a tentative D call TRBD1 (5 bases). The CDR3 has 16 residues. V lost 0 bases and J 6 bases, leaving 19 bases between the germline ends. Germline V gives CDR1 SGHRS, CDR2 YFSETQ. CDR3: CASSLASGHGRSEQYF. The DNA for the CDR3 is TGCGCCAGCAGCTTGGCCAGTGGACACGGTCGGTCCGAGCAGTACTTC.

This clone was observed a handful of times. The V gene is TRBV29-1, the J gene TRBJ1-2; D may be TRBD1 (6 bases). The CDR3 covers 12 residues. V lost 7 bases to trimming and J lost 4 bases, with 13 bases between them. Germline V gives CDR1 SQVTM, CDR2 ANQGSEA. The CDR3 region is CSASGVGYGYTF. The CDR3 bases are TGCAGCGCGTCAGGGGTTGGCTATGGCTACACCTTC.

The chain recombines TRBV5-1 with TRBJ2-1; D might be TRBD2 (5 bases). Germline lookup yields CDR1 SGHRS and CDR2 YFSETQ. The CDR3 has 14 amino acids. Between the trimmed V and J ends, which lost 3 bases and 12 bases, there was a span of 19 bases. The CDR3 reads CASSSYSREQAQFF. The CDR3 DNA follows: TGCGCCAGCAGCTCCTACTCTAGGGAGCAGGCGCAGTTCTTC. The full variable domain, its missing parts supplied by reference TRBV5-1 and TRBJ2-1, is KAGVTQTPRYLIKTRGQQVTLSCSPISGHRSVSWYQQTPGQGLQFLFEYFSETQRNKGNFPGRFSGRQFSNSRSEMNVSTLELGDSALYLCASSSYSREQAQFFGPGTRLTVL.

The gene calls are TRBV4-2 and TRBJ2-3, with a possible D match to TRBD2 (5 bases). The CDR3 consists of 15 residues. V lost 0 bases and J 5 bases, leaving 12 bases between the germline ends. Germline V gives CDR1 LGHNA, CDR2 YNFKEQ. As DNA, the CDR3 is TGTGCCAGCAGCCAAGATCTGTTAGGAGGAGATACGCAGTATTTT. It specifies CASSQDLLGGDTQYF.

The chain carries TRBV9 and TRBJ2-3, with 7 bases fitting TRBD2. V lost 2 bases, J lost 1 base, and 4 bases stayed unmatched. Per the germline V gene, CDR1 is SGDLS and CDR2 is YYNGEE. This CDR3 contains 15 residues. CDR3 bases: TGTGCCAGCAGCGTGGGCGGGAGCCGCACAGATACGCAGTATTTT. This sequence encodes CASSVGGSRTDTQYF.

The chain combines TRBV19 with TRBJ1-2; D possibly corresponds to TRBD1 (6 bases). This CDR3 has 16 amino acids. Germline CDR1 reads LNHDA; CDR2 reads SQIVND (reference sequence). V lost 0 bases and J 4 bases, leaving 15 bases between the germline ends. The CDR3 DNA is TGTGCCAGTAGTATAGATCCAGGAAGGGGGGGCTATGGCTACACCTTC. Its protein is CASSIDPGRGGYGYTF.

The chain has TRBV5-8 and TRBJ2-6, with D possibly matching TRBD2 (5 bases). V lost 2 bases and J 2 bases, leaving 8 bases between the germline ends. The CDR3 is 15 residues long. CDR1 and CDR2 (germline): SGHTS, YDEGEE. CDR3 DNA: TGTGCCAGCAGCTTTGAGGGCGCTGGGGCCAACGTCCTGACTTTC. This gives the protein CASSFEGAGANVLTF.

V gene TRBV18 combines with J gene TRBJ2-3; 7 bases line up with TRBD1. Germline-derived CDR1 and CDR2 are KGHSH and LQKENI. The CDR3 is made up of 19 amino acids. The V segment lost 0 bases and the J segment 0 bases; nucleotides outside the gene matches: 12. CDR3 DNA: TGTGCCAGCTCACCACCCAACTCCCAACAGGGGAGCAGCACAGATACGCAGTATTTT. Residues: CASSPPNSQQGSSTDTQYF. Filled out from reference TRBV18 and TRBJ2-3, the complete variable domain reads NAGVMQNPRHLVRRRGQEARLRCSPMKGHSHVYWYRQLPEEGLKFMVYLQKENIIDESGMPKERFSAEFPKEGPSILRIQQVVRGDSAAYFCASSPPNSQQGSSTDTQYFGPGTRLTVL.

The rearrangement joins TRBV9 to TRBJ1-2; no firm D call. The V end was cut by 2 bases, the J end by 6 bases, with 8 bases between. Germline-derived CDR1 and CDR2 are SGDLS and YYNGEE. The length of the CDR3 is 12 residues. CDR3 residues: CASSVPRDGYTF. The CDR3 region has the DNA TGTGCCAGCAGCGTCCCCCGGGATGGCTACACCTTC.